This entry concerns a single T cell receptor (beta chain). As yet, its antigen is unknown. These data come from a study of T cell repertoires in cytomegalovirus infection. In the study overall: Matching HLA type and CMV infection were both indicated by public TCR beta signatures.

Study-level findings and limits: Totalled public TCR beta family frequency picked out people who carried CMV plus the relevant HLA. There were HLA-C-restricted CMV-specific TCR beta clonotypes dominating the ex vivo response.

TCRdb fed the reads into MiXCR, producing one record per CDR3 protein. The sample includes 650,000 to 900,000 distinct CDR3 sequences, 29% of them seen just once. This CDR3 is 15 amino acids long. The J segment lost 5 bases and the V segment lost 2 bases, leaving 5 bases of the junction unmatched. Germline values: CDR1 SGHTA, CDR2 FQGNSA. The sequencing used cultured CD8+ T cells from PBMCs, collected from culture after CMV antigen stimulation. The chain uses TRBV7-2 and TRBJ2-2, with TRBD2 matching 7 bases. The sequence was obtained from a human donor in good health (CMV status not recorded). Some clones in this sample may be carry-over from other donors' samples. CDR3 amino acids: CASSLLGGGTGELFF. CDR3 nucleotide sequence: TGTGCCAGCAGCTTATTGGGGGGGGGTACCGGGGAGCTGTTTTTT.